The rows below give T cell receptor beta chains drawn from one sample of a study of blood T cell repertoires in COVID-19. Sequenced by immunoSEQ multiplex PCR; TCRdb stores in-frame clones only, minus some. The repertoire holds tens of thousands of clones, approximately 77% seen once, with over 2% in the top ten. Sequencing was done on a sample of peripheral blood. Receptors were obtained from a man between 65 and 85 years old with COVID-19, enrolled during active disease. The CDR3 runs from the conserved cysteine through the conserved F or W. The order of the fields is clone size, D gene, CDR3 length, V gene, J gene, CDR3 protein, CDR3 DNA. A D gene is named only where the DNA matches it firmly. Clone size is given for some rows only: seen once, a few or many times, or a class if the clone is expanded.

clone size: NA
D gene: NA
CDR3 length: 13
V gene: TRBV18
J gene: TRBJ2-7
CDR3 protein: CASSPPAGYEQYF
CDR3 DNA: TGTGCCAGCTCACCACCTGCCGGCTACGAGCAGTACTTC

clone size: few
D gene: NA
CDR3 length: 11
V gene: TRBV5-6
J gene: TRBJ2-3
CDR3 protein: CASQSTDTQYF
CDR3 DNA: TGTGCCAGCCAAAGCACAGATACGCAGTATTTT

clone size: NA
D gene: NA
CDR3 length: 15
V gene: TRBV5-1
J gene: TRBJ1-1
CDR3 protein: CASSPAGAGGAEAFF
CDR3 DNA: TGCGCCAGCAGCCCAGCGGGGGCCGGGGGGGCTGAAGCTTTCTTT

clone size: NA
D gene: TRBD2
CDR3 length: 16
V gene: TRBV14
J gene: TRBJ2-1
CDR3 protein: CASSQHGAGVRNEQFF
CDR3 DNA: TGTGCCAGCAGCCAACATGGAGCGGGAGTGCGCAATGAGCAGTTCTTC

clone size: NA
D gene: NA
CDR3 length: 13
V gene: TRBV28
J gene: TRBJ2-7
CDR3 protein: CASHGTMTYEQYF
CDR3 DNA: TGTGCCAGCCACGGGACAATGACCTACGAGCAGTACTTC

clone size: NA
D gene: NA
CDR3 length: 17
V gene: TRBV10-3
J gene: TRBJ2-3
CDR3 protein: CAISEMKRDISTDTQYF
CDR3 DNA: TGTGCCATCAGTGAGATGAAGCGGGACATTAGCACAGATACGCAGTATTTT

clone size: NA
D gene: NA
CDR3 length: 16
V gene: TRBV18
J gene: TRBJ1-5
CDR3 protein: CASSQLQARGNQPQHF
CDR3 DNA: TGTGCCAGCTCACAACTACAAGCCCGGGGCAATCAGCCCCAGCATTTT

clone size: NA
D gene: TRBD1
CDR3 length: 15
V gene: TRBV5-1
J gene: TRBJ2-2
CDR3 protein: CASSSGTGWTGELFF
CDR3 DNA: TGCGCCAGCAGCTCCGGGACAGGGTGGACCGGGGAGCTGTTTTTT

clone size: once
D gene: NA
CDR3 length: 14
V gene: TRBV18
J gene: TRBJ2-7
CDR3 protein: CASSPGNWMGGQYF
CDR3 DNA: TGTGCCAGCTCACCTGGAAATTGGATGGGGGGTCAGTACTTC

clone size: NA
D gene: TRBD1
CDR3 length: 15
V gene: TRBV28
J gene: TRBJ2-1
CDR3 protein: CASSVPGQSYNEQFF
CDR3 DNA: TGTGCCAGCAGTGTACCGGGACAGAGCTACAATGAGCAGTTCTTC

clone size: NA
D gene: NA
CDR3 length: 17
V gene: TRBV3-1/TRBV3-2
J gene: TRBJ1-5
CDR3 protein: CASSRTRDKDSNQPQHF
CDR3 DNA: TGTGCCAGCAGCCGGACCCGGGACAAAGATAGCAATCAGCCCCAGCATTTT

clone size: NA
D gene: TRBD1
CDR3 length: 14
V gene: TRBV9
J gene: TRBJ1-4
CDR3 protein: CASSVGQGGEKLFF
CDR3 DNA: TGTGCCAGCAGCGTAGGACAGGGGGGTGAAAAACTGTTTTTT

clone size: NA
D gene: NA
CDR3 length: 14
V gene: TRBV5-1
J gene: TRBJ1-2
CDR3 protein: CASSLVAGDIGYTF
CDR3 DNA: TGCGCCAGCAGCTTGGTGGCAGGGGATATAGGCTACACCTTC

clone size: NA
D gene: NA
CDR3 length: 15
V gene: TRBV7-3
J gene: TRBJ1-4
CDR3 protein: CASSLSPATNEKLFF
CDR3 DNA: TGTGCCAGCAGCTTATCTCCTGCAACTAATGAAAAACTGTTTTTT

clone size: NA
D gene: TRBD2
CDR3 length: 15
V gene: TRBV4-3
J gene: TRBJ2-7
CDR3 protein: CASSQAGRGAYEQYF
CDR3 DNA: TGCGCCAGCAGCCAAGCAGGGCGGGGGGCCTACGAGCAGTACTTC

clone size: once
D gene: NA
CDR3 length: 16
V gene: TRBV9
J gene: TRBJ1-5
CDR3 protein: CASSVGPDMSNQPQHF
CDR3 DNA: TGTGCCAGCAGCGTGGGGCCAGATATGAGCAATCAGCCCCAGCATTTT

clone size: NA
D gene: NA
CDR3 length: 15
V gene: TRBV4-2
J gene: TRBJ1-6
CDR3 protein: CASSQVGQRNSPLHF
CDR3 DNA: TGTGCCAGCAGCCAAGTAGGACAGCGGAATTCACCCCTCCACTTT

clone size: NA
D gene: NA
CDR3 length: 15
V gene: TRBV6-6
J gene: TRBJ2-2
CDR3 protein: CASSSRGRNSGELFF
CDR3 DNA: TGTGCCAGCAGTTCCAGGGGGAGGAACTCCGGGGAGCTGTTTTTT

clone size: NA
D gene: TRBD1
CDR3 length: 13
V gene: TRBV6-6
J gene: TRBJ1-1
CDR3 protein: CASSTDRGLEAFF
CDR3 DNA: TGTGCCAGCAGTACGGACAGGGGGCTTGAAGCTTTCTTT

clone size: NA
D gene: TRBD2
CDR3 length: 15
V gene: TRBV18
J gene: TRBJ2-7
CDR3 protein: CASSRGLAGDSEQYF
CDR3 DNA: TGTGCCAGCTCACGAGGACTAGCGGGAGACTCCGAGCAGTACTTC

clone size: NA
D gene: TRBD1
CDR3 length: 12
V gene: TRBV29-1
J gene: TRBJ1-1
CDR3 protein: CSAGTANTEAFF
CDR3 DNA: TGCAGCGCCGGGACAGCGAACACTGAAGCTTTCTTT

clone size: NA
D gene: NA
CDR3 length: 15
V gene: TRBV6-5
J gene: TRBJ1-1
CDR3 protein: CASRPFAAQNTEAFF
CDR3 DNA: TGTGCCAGCAGACCCTTTGCTGCGCAGAACACTGAAGCTTTCTTT

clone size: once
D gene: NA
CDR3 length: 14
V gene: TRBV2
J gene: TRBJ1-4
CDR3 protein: CASAGRDRNEKLFF
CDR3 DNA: TGTGCCAGCGCAGGTAGAGACAGAAATGAAAAACTGTTTTTT

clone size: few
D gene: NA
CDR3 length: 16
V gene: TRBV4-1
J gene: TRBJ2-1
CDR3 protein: CASSQVVTLTYNEQFF
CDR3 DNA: TGCGCCAGCAGCCAAGTAGTTACCCTCACCTACAATGAGCAGTTCTTC

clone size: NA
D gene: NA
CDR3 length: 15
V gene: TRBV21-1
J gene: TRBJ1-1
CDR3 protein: CASPRTGGLNTEAFF
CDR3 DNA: TGTGCCAGCCCCCGGACAGGGGGCTTGAACACTGAAGCTTTCTTT

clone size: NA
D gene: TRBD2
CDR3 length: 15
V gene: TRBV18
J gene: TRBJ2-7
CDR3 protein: CASSLLAEGPYEQYF
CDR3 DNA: TGTGCCAGCTCCCTGCTAGCGGAGGGTCCCTACGAGCAGTACTTC

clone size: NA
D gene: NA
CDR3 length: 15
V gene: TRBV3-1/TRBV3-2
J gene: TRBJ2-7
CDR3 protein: CASSQGSEGSYEQYF
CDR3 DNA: TGTGCCAGCAGCCAAGGATCCGAGGGTAGCTACGAGCAGTACTTC

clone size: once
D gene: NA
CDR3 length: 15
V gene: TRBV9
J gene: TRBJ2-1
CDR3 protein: CASSAGGGGYNEQFF
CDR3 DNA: TGTGCCAGCAGCGCAGGGGGAGGAGGCTACAATGAGCAGTTCTTC

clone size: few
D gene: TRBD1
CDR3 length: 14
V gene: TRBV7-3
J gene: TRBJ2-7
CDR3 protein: CASSTGTGGREQYF
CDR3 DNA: TGTGCCAGCAGCACCGGGACAGGGGGCCGCGAGCAGTACTTC

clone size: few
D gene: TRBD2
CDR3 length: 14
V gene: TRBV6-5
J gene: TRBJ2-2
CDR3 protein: CASTWTSGTGELFF
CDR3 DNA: TGTGCCAGCACCTGGACTAGCGGGACCGGGGAGCTGTTTTTT

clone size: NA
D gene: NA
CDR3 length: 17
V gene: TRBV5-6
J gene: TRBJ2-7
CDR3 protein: CASSYDSLRTTPYEQYF
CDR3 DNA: TGTGCCAGCAGTTACGATTCGTTACGGACTACCCCCTACGAGCAGTACTTC

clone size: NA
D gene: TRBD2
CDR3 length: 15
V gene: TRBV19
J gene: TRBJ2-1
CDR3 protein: CASSLASGYYNEQFF
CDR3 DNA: TGTGCCAGTAGTCTCGCTAGCGGGTATTACAATGAGCAGTTCTTC

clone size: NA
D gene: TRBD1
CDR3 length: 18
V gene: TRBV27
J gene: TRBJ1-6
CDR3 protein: CASSSGTVLSSYNSPLHF
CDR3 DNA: TGTGCCAGCAGTTCCGGGACAGTCCTGAGCTCCTATAATTCACCCCTCCACTTT

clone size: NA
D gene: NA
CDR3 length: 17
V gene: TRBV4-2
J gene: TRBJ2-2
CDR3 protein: CASSQDRGARYTGELFF
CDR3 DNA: TGTGCCAGCAGCCAAGACCGTGGGGCGCGGTACACCGGGGAGCTGTTTTTT

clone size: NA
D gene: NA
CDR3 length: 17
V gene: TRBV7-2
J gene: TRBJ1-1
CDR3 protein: CASSLGRRGPQGLEAFF
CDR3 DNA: TGTGCCAGCAGCTTAGGCCGGCGGGGGCCGCAAGGGTTGGAAGCTTTCTTT

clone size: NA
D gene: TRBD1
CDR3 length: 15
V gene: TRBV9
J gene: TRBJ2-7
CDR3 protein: CASSVGTGGVYEQYF
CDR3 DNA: TGTGCCAGCAGCGTAGGGACAGGGGGCGTCTACGAGCAGTACTTC

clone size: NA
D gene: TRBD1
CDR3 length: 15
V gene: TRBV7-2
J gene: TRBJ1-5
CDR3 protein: CASSQTGYSNQPQHF
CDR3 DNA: TGTGCCAGCAGCCAGACAGGGTATAGCAATCAGCCCCAGCATTTT

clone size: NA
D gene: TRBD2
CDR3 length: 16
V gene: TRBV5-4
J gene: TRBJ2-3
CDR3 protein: CASSFPLAGVGDTQYF
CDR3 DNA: TGTGCCAGCAGCTTCCCTTTAGCGGGAGTAGGAGATACGCAGTATTTT

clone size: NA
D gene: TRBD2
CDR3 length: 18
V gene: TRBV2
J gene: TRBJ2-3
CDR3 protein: CASSEAGTSGSESDTQYF
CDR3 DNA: TGTGCCAGCAGTGAAGCCGGGACTAGCGGGAGTGAATCAGATACGCAGTATTTT

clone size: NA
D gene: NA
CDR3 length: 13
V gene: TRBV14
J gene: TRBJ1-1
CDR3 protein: CASSDSGWTEAFF
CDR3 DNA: TGTGCCAGCAGTGACTCCGGTTGGACTGAAGCTTTCTTT

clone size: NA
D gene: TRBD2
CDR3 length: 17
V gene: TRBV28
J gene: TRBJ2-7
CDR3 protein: CASSLGSPGLAGYEQYF
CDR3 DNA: TGTGCCAGCAGTTTAGGGTCACCGGGACTAGCGGGCTACGAGCAGTACTTC

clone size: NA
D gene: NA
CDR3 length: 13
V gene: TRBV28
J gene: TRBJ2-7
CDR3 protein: CASSPVFLYEQYF
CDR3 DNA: TGTGCCAGCAGCCCGGTCTTTCTCTACGAGCAGTACTTC

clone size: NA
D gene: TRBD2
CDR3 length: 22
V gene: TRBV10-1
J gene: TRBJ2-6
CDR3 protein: CASSELSTSGRSEISGANVLTF
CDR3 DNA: TGCGCCAGCAGTGAGCTGTCGACTAGCGGGAGGTCCGAGATCTCGGGGGCCAACGTCCTGACTTTC

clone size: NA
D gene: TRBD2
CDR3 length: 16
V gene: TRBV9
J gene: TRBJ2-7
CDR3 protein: CASSRGTSGSSYEQYF
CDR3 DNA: TGTGCCAGCAGCAGAGGGACTAGCGGTAGCTCCTACGAGCAGTACTTC

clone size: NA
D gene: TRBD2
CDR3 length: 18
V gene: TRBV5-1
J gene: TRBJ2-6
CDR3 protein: CASSDITSGRTGANVLTF
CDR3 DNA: TGCGCCAGCAGCGACATTACTAGCGGGAGGACTGGGGCCAACGTCCTGACTTTC

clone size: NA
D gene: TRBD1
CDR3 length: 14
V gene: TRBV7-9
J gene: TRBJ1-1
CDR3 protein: CATPGDRGLTEAFF
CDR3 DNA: TGTGCCACTCCGGGGGACAGGGGGCTCACTGAAGCTTTCTTT

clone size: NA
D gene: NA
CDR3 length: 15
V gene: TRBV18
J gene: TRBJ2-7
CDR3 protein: CASSPRAELTYEQYF
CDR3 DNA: TGTGCCAGCTCACCAAGAGCGGAACTGACCTACGAGCAGTACTTC

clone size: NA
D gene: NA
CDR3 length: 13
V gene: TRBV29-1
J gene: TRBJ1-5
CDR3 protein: CSVLYSSNQPQHF
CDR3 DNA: TGCAGCGTTCTATACTCTAGCAATCAGCCCCAGCATTTT

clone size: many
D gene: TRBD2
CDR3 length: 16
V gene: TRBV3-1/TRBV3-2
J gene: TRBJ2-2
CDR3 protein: CASSHGRAGWAGELFF
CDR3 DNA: TGTGCCAGCAGCCACGGGAGGGCCGGTTGGGCCGGGGAGCTGTTTTTT

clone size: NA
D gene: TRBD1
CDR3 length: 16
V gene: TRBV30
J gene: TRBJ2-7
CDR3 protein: CAWSYVWGQGVGEQYF
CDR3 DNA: TGTGCCTGGAGCTACGTGTGGGGACAGGGCGTTGGGGAGCAGTACTTC

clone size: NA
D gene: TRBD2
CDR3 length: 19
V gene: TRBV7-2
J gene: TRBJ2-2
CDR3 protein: CASSSRASGFVSNTGELFF
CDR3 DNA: TGTGCCAGCAGCTCCCGTGCTAGCGGATTTGTTTCGAACACCGGGGAGCTGTTTTTT